The sample holds a few counts of the clone carrying this TCR beta chain. Its antigen is undetermined. As to time point: after dendritic cell vaccination, including at tumor progression/relapse. The sample originates from a study of glioma-infiltrating T cells after dendritic cell vaccination. The immunoSEQ assay amplified TCRB CDR3 from up to 2 ug DNA. Primers: 60 V beta forward and 13 J beta reverse. Only in-frame clones appear in the TCRdb table, and some are missing; sequencing was by immunoSEQ multiplex PCR. The table lists approximately 92,000 clones, approximately 84% of them singletons. Germline V gene lookup returns CDR1 DFQATT and CDR2 SNEGSKA (reference sequence). Trimming stripped 6 bases from V and 7 bases from J, with 12 bases between. This CDR3 region has 11 residues. Regarding the study as a whole: Survival was not directly related to TCR clonality in these patients.

The origin of this receptor is a human donor with glioblastoma. Sequenced here: blood, sampled after dendritic cell vaccination. This chain joins TRBV20-1 and TRBJ2-5; no clear D. CDR3 loop: CSASQPGTQYF. DNA of the CDR3: TGCAGTGCCTCCCAACCGGGGACCCAGTACTTC.